One T cell receptor beta chain is described in this entry. Participants spanned ages about 18 to 95 years and resided in about two dozen US areas. Clinical history as reported by participants underpinned cohort assignment. Sequencing used immunoSEQ multiplex PCR; TCRdb keeps in-frame clones, though not all of them. The sample consists of 150,000 to 200,000 clones, approximately 88% of them appearing once. Germline lookup yields CDR1 SGDLS and CDR2 YYNGEE. Trimming cost V 1 base and J 0 bases, with 12 bases left between them. The CDR3 length is 16 residues. The data stem from a study of blood T cell repertoires in COVID-19. At the level of the study: The United States, Italy and Spain supplied acute and convalescent COVID-19 samples.

The chain recombines TRBV9 with TRBJ2-3, with D uncertain. The sequence was obtained from a woman in her 50s who had recovered from COVID-19. Sequencing was done on a sample of PBMCs or T cells enriched from blood (not recorded which). This CDR3 reads CASSVRSTLSTDTQYF. CDR3 in DNA: TGTGCCAGCAGCGTAAGGAGTACCTTAAGCACAGATACGCAGTATTTT.